Below are 25 T cell receptor beta chains sequenced from a single sample in a study of T cell repertoires in cytomegalovirus infection. TCRdb fed the reads into MiXCR, producing one record per CDR3 protein. Found here are fewer than 550,000 distinct CDR3 sequences, about 17% of them singletons; the top ten hold 20% to 30%. Specimen: CD8+ T cells from PBMCs. The receptors were sampled from a human donor in good health (CMV status not recorded). Some clones in this sample may be carry-over from other donors' samples.

The chain links TRBV6-5 to TRBJ1-6; no clear D. The germline V gene encodes CDR1 MNHEY and CDR2 SVGAGI. Trimming removed 4 bases from V and 7 bases from J, with 20 bases in between. The CDR3 spans 17 residues. The CDR3 spells CASSLGWRAALNSPLHF. In nucleotides, the CDR3 is TGTGCCAGCAGTTTGGGGTGGAGAGCGGCGCTAAATTCACCCCTCCACTTT.

This chain joins TRBV2 and TRBJ2-1; D may match TRBD1 or TRBD2 (6 bases each). Per germline, CDR1 SNHLY and CDR2 FYNNEI. Between the trimmed V and J ends, which lost 7 bases and 7 bases, there was a span of 20 bases. The CDR3 is 15 amino acids. CDR3: CASTRGTLAANEQFF. The CDR3 bases are TGTGCCAGCACGCGTGGGACACTAGCCGCAAATGAGCAGTTCTTC.

This clonotype showed up just a few times. The V call is TRBV7-9, the J call TRBJ2-7, with D hard to call. V gave up 2 bases and J gave up 5 bases, with 4 bases separating them. The V gene's germline CDR1 is SEHNR and CDR2 FQNEAQ (reference sequence). This CDR3 spans 11 amino acids. DNA for the CDR3: TGTGCCAGCAGCTTAACTGACGAGCAGTACTTC. It encodes CASSLTDEQYF.

Turning to this clonotype: Possible read error: a much larger clone is one base away. V and J are TRBV5-4 and TRBJ2-4, with D perhaps matching TRBD1 (5 bases). This CDR3 is built from 13 residues. V lost 4 bases, J lost 9 bases, and 14 bases lay in between. CDR1 SGHNT and CDR2 YYREEE come from the germline V gene (reference sequence). CDR3: CASSSEQEVIQYF. Here the CDR3 DNA reads TGTGCCAGCAGCAGCGAACAGGAAGTCATTCAGTACTTC.

The chain has TRBV24-1 and TRBJ2-7, with D possibly called TRBD1 or TRBD2 (5 bases each). CDR3 length: 13 residues. The germline gives CDR1 KGHDR, CDR2 SFDVKD. The V gene lost 5 bases and the J gene lost 2 bases, with 9 bases spanning the gap. CDR3 amino acids: CATSGGVAYEQYF. CDR3 bases: TGTGCCACCAGTGGAGGGGTTGCCTACGAGCAGTACTTC.

The chain combines TRBV10-3 with TRBJ1-5; D possibly corresponds to TRBD1 (5 bases). From germline, CDR1 is ENHRY and CDR2 SYGVKD. V was clipped by 6 bases and J by 6 bases, with 12 bases between them. There are 13 residues in the CDR3. The CDR3 protein is CAISNGGIQPQHF. CDR3 DNA sequence: TGTGCCATCAGCAACGGGGGGATTCAGCCCCAGCATTTT.

This clonotype has just a few counts. The rearrangement joins TRBV11-2 to TRBJ1-4; D is ambiguous. The V end was cut by 5 bases, the J end by 5 bases, with 15 bases between. CDR1 SGHAT and CDR2 FQNNGV come from the germline V gene. This CDR3 has 15 amino acids. CDR3 DNA sequence: TGTGCCAGCAGCCCCCTTCCAGACCGAAATGAAAAACTGTTTTTT. Its protein product is CASSPLPDRNEKLFF.

The chain combines TRBV11-1 with TRBJ1-1, with D possibly matching TRBD1 (6 bases). Germline values: CDR1 SGHAT, CDR2 FQDESV (reference sequence). V lost 6 bases and J lost 0, with 17 bases in between. The CDR3 contains 16 residues. This chain's CDR3 is CASSPTRGAVNTEAFF. The CDR3 DNA reads as TGTGCCAGCAGTCCTACAAGGGGGGCCGTGAACACTGAAGCTTTCTTT. Full variable domain (remainder filled in from reference TRBV11-1 and TRBJ1-1): EAEVAQSPRYKITEKSQAVAFWCDPISGHATLYWYRQILGQGPELLVQFQDESVVDDSQLPKDRFSAERLKGVDSTLKIQPAELGDSAMYLCASSPTRGAVNTEAFFGQGTRLTVV.

This clonotype was recorded at least ten times. The V call is TRBV7-9, the J call TRBJ2-1; 8 bases are shared with TRBD2. The germline V gene has CDR1 SEHNR and CDR2 FQNEAQ (reference sequence). The ends lost 3 bases at V and 2 bases at J; junction bases unmatched: 6. CDR3 length: 16 amino acids. In DNA, the CDR3 is TGTGCCAGCAGCTTGTTTCCGGGAGGGCCCTACAATGAGCAGTTCTTC. Protein product: CASSLFPGGPYNEQFF.

The V call is TRBV29-1, the J call TRBJ2-1; D may be TRBD2 (5 bases). Trimming shortened V by 4 bases and J by 2 bases, and 9 bases separated the two germline ends. The CDR3 covers 13 residues. CDR1 is SQVTM and CDR2 is ANQGSEA in the germline V gene. The CDR3: CSVGRPTYNEQFF. DNA for the CDR3: TGCAGCGTTGGGAGGCCAACCTACAATGAGCAGTTCTTC.

The chain is built from TRBV13 and TRBJ1-2; the match to TRBD1 covers 9 bases. CDR1 and CDR2 (germline): PRHDT, FYEKMQ (reference sequence). The CDR3 is 15 residues long. The trim removed 5 bases at V and 4 bases at J, leaving 8 bases unmatched. CDR3 residues: CASSAGQGLSYGYTF. CDR3 DNA sequence: TGTGCCAGCAGCGCAGGACAGGGGTTGAGCTATGGCTACACCTTC.

Only a few counts were recorded for this clonotype. The V gene is TRBV9, the J gene TRBJ2-7; D gene unclear. V lost 0 bases and J 1 base, leaving 8 bases between the germline ends. Germline V gives CDR1 SGDLS, CDR2 YYNGEE. This CDR3 region has 14 residues. CDR3 DNA sequence: TGTGCCAGCAGCGTAGCGCAGGCTTCCTACGAGCAGTACTTC. It is translated as CASSVAQASYEQYF. Using reference TRBV9 and TRBJ2-7 for the parts outside the CDR3, the full variable domain is DSGVTQTPKHLITATGQRVTLRCSPRSGDLSVYWYQQSLDQGLQFLIQYYNGEERAKGNILERFSAQQFPDLHSELNLSSLELGDSALYFCASSVAQASYEQYFGPGTRLTVT.

On this clonotype itself: The CDR3 carries no conserved terminal phenylalanine or tryptophan, so it likely arises from a read error. CDR3 in amino acids: CASSLGERTEAFL. The CDR3, as DNA: TGTGCCAGCAGCTTAGGGGAAAGAACTGAAGCTTTCTTA. The chain couples TRBV7-2 to TRBJ1-1; D is ambiguous. V lost 1 base, J lost 5 bases, and 8 bases lay in between. Germline values: CDR1 SGHTA, CDR2 FQGNSA. The CDR3 spans 13 residues.

This chain connects TRBV5-1 to TRBJ2-7; 15 nucleotides align to TRBD2. Trimming at V came to 4 bases and at J to 3 bases, leaving 2 bases not matched to a gene. The CDR3 has 15 residues. Germline assignment: CDR1 SGHRS and CDR2 YFSETQ. CDR3 region: CASSRTSGGDYEQYF. The CDR3 nucleotides read TGCGCCAGCAGCCGGACTAGCGGGGGGGACTACGAGCAGTACTTC. Looking up the rest from reference TRBV5-1 and TRBJ2-7 gives the full variable domain: KAGVTQTPRYLIKTRGQQVTLSCSPISGHRSVSWYQQTPGQGLQFLFEYFSETQRNKGNFPGRFSGRQFSNSRSEMNVSTLELGDSALYLCASSRTSGGDYEQYFGPGTRLTVT.

This chain links TRBV5-3 with TRBJ2-2; D unclear. TRBV5-3 has ORF status, its function being uncertain. The CDR3 has 19 residues. Trimming pared 4 bases from V and 2 bases from J, leaving 24 bases between. Here the CDR3 reads CARSGPACRWQENTGELFF. The CDR3 nucleotides are TGTGCCAGAAGCGGACCCGCATGCAGGTGGCAGGAAAACACCGGGGAGCTGTTTTTT.

This clonotype was observed many times. The chain uses TRBV5-4 and TRBJ1-1; 8 positions agree with TRBD1. Germline V CDR1 and CDR2: SGHNT, YYREEE (reference sequence). The V gene end was trimmed by 0 bases and the J gene end by 7 bases; junction bases not matched to a gene: 5. There are 14 residues in the CDR3. CDR3 amino acids: CASSLGQGTFEAFF. For the CDR3, the DNA is TGTGCCAGCAGCTTGGGACAGGGGACCTTTGAAGCTTTCTTT. The entire variable domain, with the rest obtained from reference TRBV5-4 and TRBJ1-1, is as follows: ETGVTQSPTHLIKTRGQQVTLRCSSQSGHNTVSWYQQALGQGPQFIFQYYREEENGRGNFPPRFSGLQFPNYSSELNVNALELDDSALYLCASSLGQGTFEAFFGQGTRLTVV.

Comment on this clonotype: Lacking the conserved final phenylalanine or tryptophan, this CDR3 likely reflects a read error. This rearrangement joins TRBV11-2 to TRBJ2-1; 9 bases are shared with TRBD2. V gave up 5 bases and J gave up 8 bases; unmatched junction bases: 10. Germline assignment: CDR1 SGHAT and CDR2 FQNNGV. The CDR3 consists of 15 residues. CDR3 nucleotides: TGTGCCAGCAGCCTTTTAGCGGGAGTGTGGGATGAGCAGTTCTTA. Translated: CASSLLAGVWDEQFL.

In this sample, this clonotype turned up a few times. This chain connects TRBV4-2 to TRBJ1-3; 10 bases line up with TRBD1. CDR3 length: 15 residues. V gave up 0 bases and J gave up 11 bases; unmatched junction bases: 7. Germline V gene data show CDR1 as LGHNA and CDR2 as YNFKEQ. CDR3 coding DNA: TGTGCCAGCAGCCAAGATTCGGACAGGGGGGTGGCCATATATTTT. Protein product: CASSQDSDRGVAIYF.

This clonotype has at least ten counts. The chain links TRBV20-1 to TRBJ1-2; D is perhaps TRBD1 (6 bases). Germline V gene sequence: CDR1 DFQATT, CDR2 SNEGSKA (reference sequence). Trimming removed 6 bases from V and 0 bases from J, with 26 bases in between. The CDR3 covers 18 residues. Here the CDR3 DNA reads TGCAGTGCGGGCGATCCGGGACACGAATTACGAGCTAACTATGGCTACACCTTC. This encodes CSAGDPGHELRANYGYTF.

This clonotype has at least ten counts. The chain recombines TRBV7-9 with TRBJ1-2; D remains ambiguous. V was clipped by 5 bases and J by 0 bases, with 16 bases between them. The germline V gene has CDR1 SEHNR and CDR2 FQNEAQ (reference sequence). This CDR3 is built from 16 residues. The CDR3 protein is CASSLLLRETNYGYTF. CDR3 nucleotides: TGTGCCAGCAGCCTTCTTTTGAGGGAGACTAACTATGGCTACACCTTC.

This clonotype was detected a few times. The rearrangement links TRBV15 to TRBJ2-5; no clear D gene. Trimming removed 4 bases at V and 4 bases at J, with 10 bases between. CDR1 and CDR2 (germline): LNHNV, YYDKDF (reference sequence). There are 13 residues in the CDR3. The DNA for the CDR3 is TGTGCCACCAGCATGACGACCGGAGAGACCCAGTACTTC. Encoded protein: CATSMTTGETQYF. Based on the CDR3 plus reference TRBV15 and TRBJ2-5, the full variable domain is DAMVIQNPRYQVTQFGKPVTLSCSQTLNHNVMYWYQQKSSQAPKLLFHYYDKDFNNEADTPDNFQSRRPNTSFCFLDIRSPGLGDTAMYLCATSMTTGETQYFGPGTRLLVL.

Comments on this clonotype: This may be a read error: a much more frequent sequence differs by one nucleotide. It is likely a read error, because the conserved phenylalanine at the end of the CDR3 is missing. The gene calls are TRBV7-6 and TRBJ2-2; D unclear. Trimming pared 5 bases from V and 7 bases from J, leaving 14 bases between. The CDR3 is 14 residues long. CDR1 SGHVS and CDR2 FNYEAQ come from the germline V gene. The CDR3 nucleotides are TGTGCCAGCAGCCCTGGACGGCCCGGCGGGGAGCTGTTTTAT. This codes for CASSPGRPGGELFY.

The chain is built from TRBV5-1 and TRBJ2-7; 10 positions match TRBD2. The CDR3 is made up of 16 amino acids. Germline CDR1 is SGHRS and CDR2 is YFSETQ. The junction had 7 bases not matched to a gene; V was cut back by 2 bases and J by 2 bases. CDR3 DNA: TGCGCCAGCAGCTTTGGGACTAGCGTAGTTACCTACGAGCAGTACTTC. Translation: CASSFGTSVVTYEQYF. Together with reference TRBV5-1 and TRBJ2-7, the CDR3 gives the full variable domain: KAGVTQTPRYLIKTRGQQVTLSCSPISGHRSVSWYQQTPGQGLQFLFEYFSETQRNKGNFPGRFSGRQFSNSRSEMNVSTLELGDSALYLCASSFGTSVVTYEQYFGPGTRLTVT.

This clonotype was counted ten times or more. V and J are TRBV11-2 and TRBJ1-6, with D possibly TRBD1 on 6 matching bases. The V and J ends lost 3 bases and 6 bases respectively, with 12 bases between them. CDR1 is SGHAT, CDR2 FQNNGV, per germline. The CDR3 loop spans 15 amino acids. The CDR3 loop reads CASSFGGQLNSPLHF. Written as DNA, the CDR3 is TGTGCCAGCAGCTTTGGGGGGCAGCTTAATTCACCCCTCCACTTT.

This clonotype was counted only a few times. J is TRBJ2-2 and V is TRBV29-1; the D gene is possibly TRBD2 (6 bases). The CDR3 sequence is 12 residues long. CDR1 SQVTM and CDR2 ANQGSEA come from the germline V gene. The V gene lost 7 bases and the J gene lost 5 bases, with 11 bases spanning the gap. CDR3 in DNA: TGCAGCGCTGGGACTTCAACCGGGGAGCTGTTTTTT. Its protein is CSAGTSTGELFF.